Listed below are T cell receptor beta chains from one sample, sequenced in a study of blood T cell repertoires in COVID-19. Measured with immunoSEQ multiplex PCR; TCRdb has only the in-frame clones, and not every one. Altogether 300,000 or so clones are present, about 89% being singletons, with the ten largest covering about 1.6%. The specimen sequenced was peripheral blood. These receptors all come from a woman aged 40-49 years who had recovered from COVID-19. CDR3s include the opening cysteine and the closing phenylalanine or tryptophan. A D gene is named only where the DNA matches it firmly. Clone size, where shown, is once, few, many, or a class for clones that have expanded.

j_gene: TRBJ1-1
abundance: .
d_gene: TRBD1
v_gene: TRBV14
CDR3aa: CASSQDPGRGQGNTEAFF
CDR3nt: TGTGCCAGCAGCCAAGACCCGGGTAGGGGGCAAGGTAATACTGAAGCTTTCTTT

j_gene: TRBJ1-2
abundance: .
d_gene: TRBD1
v_gene: TRBV9
CDR3aa: CASSATGHGYTF
CDR3nt: TGTGCCAGCAGCGCGACAGGGCATGGCTACACCTTC

j_gene: TRBJ2-2
abundance: few
d_gene: TRBD1
v_gene: TRBV5-1
CDR3aa: CASSRDRANTGELFF
CDR3nt: TGCGCCAGCAGCAGGGACAGGGCGAACACCGGGGAGCTGTTTTTT

j_gene: TRBJ1-5
abundance: few
d_gene: .
v_gene: TRBV7-2
CDR3aa: CASSWTAHSNQPQHF
CDR3nt: TGTGCCAGCAGCTGGACAGCGCATAGCAATCAGCCCCAGCATTTT

j_gene: TRBJ2-7
abundance: once
d_gene: .
v_gene: TRBV5-4
CDR3aa: CASSPAGGSGPSTEQYF
CDR3nt: TGTGCCAGCAGCCCTGCCGGTGGGAGCGGTCCATCTACCGAGCAGTACTTC

j_gene: TRBJ2-3
abundance: .
d_gene: .
v_gene: TRBV6-5
CDR3aa: CASSYSSGEDTQYF
CDR3nt: TGTGCCAGCAGTTACTCGTCGGGGGAAGATACGCAGTATTTT

j_gene: TRBJ2-3
abundance: .
d_gene: .
v_gene: TRBV12-5
CDR3aa: CASARGSTDTQYF
CDR3nt: TGTGCTAGTGCGAGGGGGAGCACAGATACGCAGTATTTT

j_gene: TRBJ2-5
abundance: .
d_gene: TRBD2
v_gene: TRBV12-3/TRBV12-4
CDR3aa: CASGLAGVETQYF
CDR3nt: TGTGCCAGCGGCCTAGCGGGGGTAGAGACCCAGTACTTC

j_gene: TRBJ1-1
abundance: .
d_gene: .
v_gene: TRBV14
CDR3aa: CASSRGREEAFF
CDR3nt: TGTGCCAGCAGCCGCGGACGGGAAGAAGCTTTCTTT

j_gene: TRBJ2-5
abundance: once
d_gene: TRBD2
v_gene: TRBV6-2/TRBV6-3
CDR3aa: CASSTRGGTQYF
CDR3nt: TGTGCCAGCAGCACCCGGGGGGGGACCCAGTACTTC

j_gene: TRBJ1-1
abundance: .
d_gene: .
v_gene: TRBV19
CDR3aa: CASTRTYMNTEAFF
CDR3nt: TGTGCCAGTACCCGGACATATATGAACACTGAAGCTTTCTTT

j_gene: TRBJ1-1
abundance: .
d_gene: .
v_gene: TRBV6-5
CDR3aa: CASSYSTRLTEAFF
CDR3nt: TGTGCCAGCAGTTACTCGACGCGACTGACTGAAGCTTTCTTT

j_gene: TRBJ1-2
abundance: .
d_gene: .
v_gene: TRBV5-4
CDR3aa: CASSLGHQVLSGYTF
CDR3nt: TGTGCCAGCAGCTTGGGTCACCAGGTCCTCTCCGGCTACACCTTC

j_gene: TRBJ1-1
abundance: .
d_gene: TRBD1
v_gene: TRBV9
CDR3aa: CASSALTGGTEAFF
CDR3nt: TGTGCCAGCAGCGCCCTAACAGGGGGTACTGAAGCTTTCTTT

j_gene: TRBJ1-3
abundance: few
d_gene: TRBD1
v_gene: TRBV20-1
CDR3aa: CSASRGGQGQNTIYF
CDR3nt: TGCAGTGCTAGTAGAGGGGGACAGGGGCAGAACACCATATATTTT

j_gene: TRBJ1-3
abundance: .
d_gene: TRBD1
v_gene: TRBV7-9
CDR3aa: CASSHRTGTGNTIYF
CDR3nt: TGTGCCAGCAGCCATCGGACAGGGACTGGAAACACCATATATTTT

j_gene: TRBJ1-1
abundance: .
d_gene: .
v_gene: TRBV19
CDR3aa: CASSPTGGNTEAFF
CDR3nt: TGTGCCAGTAGTCCGACAGGAGGGAACACTGAAGCTTTCTTT

j_gene: TRBJ2-3
abundance: .
d_gene: TRBD1
v_gene: TRBV15
CDR3aa: CATSRGGTADTQYF
CDR3nt: TGTGCCACCAGCAGAGGGGGGACAGCAGATACGCAGTATTTT

j_gene: TRBJ2-1
abundance: .
d_gene: TRBD2
v_gene: TRBV9
CDR3aa: CASSREASGDNEQFF
CDR3nt: TGTGCCAGCAGCAGAGAGGCTAGCGGCGACAATGAGCAGTTCTTC

j_gene: TRBJ1-3
abundance: .
d_gene: TRBD1
v_gene: TRBV11-2
CDR3aa: CASSHRDSLTGNTIYF
CDR3nt: TGTGCCAGCAGCCACCGGGACAGTCTTACTGGAAACACCATATATTTT

j_gene: TRBJ1-6
abundance: .
d_gene: TRBD1
v_gene: TRBV5-1
CDR3aa: CASSPGTGYLGSPLHF
CDR3nt: TGCGCCAGCAGCCCGGGGACAGGGTACCTGGGGTCACCCCTCCACTTT

j_gene: TRBJ2-5
abundance: .
d_gene: .
v_gene: TRBV3-1/TRBV3-2
CDR3aa: CASSLGRGPQETQYF
CDR3nt: TGTGCCAGCAGCCTTGGGCGGGGGCCACAAGAGACCCAGTACTTC

j_gene: TRBJ1-1
abundance: .
d_gene: TRBD1
v_gene: TRBV2
CDR3aa: CASSATGSYSEAFF
CDR3nt: TGTGCCAGCAGTGCGACAGGGAGTTATTCTGAAGCTTTCTTT

j_gene: TRBJ1-2
abundance: .
d_gene: .
v_gene: TRBV9
CDR3aa: CASSVAPGNRYGYTF
CDR3nt: TGTGCCAGCAGCGTGGCTCCGGGAAACCGATATGGCTACACCTTC

j_gene: TRBJ1-2
abundance: .
d_gene: .
v_gene: TRBV30
CDR3aa: CAWSVWHGYTF
CDR3nt: TGTGCCTGGAGTGTATGGCATGGCTACACCTTC

j_gene: TRBJ1-2
abundance: .
d_gene: .
v_gene: TRBV20-1
CDR3aa: CSASILGAIGYTF
CDR3nt: TGCAGTGCTAGTATTTTAGGGGCCATCGGCTACACCTTC

j_gene: TRBJ2-5
abundance: .
d_gene: TRBD2
v_gene: TRBV3-1/TRBV3-2
CDR3aa: CASSQEVGGAGETQYF
CDR3nt: TGTGCCAGCAGCCAAGAGGTCGGGGGGGCCGGAGAGACCCAGTACTTC

j_gene: TRBJ1-2
abundance: .
d_gene: .
v_gene: TRBV6-1
CDR3aa: CASSEMRLTNYGYTF
CDR3nt: TGTGCCAGCAGTGAAATGAGGCTAACTAACTATGGCTACACCTTC

j_gene: TRBJ2-1
abundance: .
d_gene: .
v_gene: TRBV9
CDR3aa: CASSVDGSHNEQFF
CDR3nt: TGTGCCAGCAGCGTAGATGGCTCTCACAATGAGCAGTTCTTC

j_gene: TRBJ1-1
abundance: .
d_gene: .
v_gene: TRBV5-4
CDR3aa: CASRPGGVGTEAFF
CDR3nt: TGTGCCAGCAGGCCTGGGGGGGTGGGCACTGAAGCTTTCTTT

j_gene: TRBJ1-2
abundance: .
d_gene: .
v_gene: TRBV3-1/TRBV3-2
CDR3aa: CASSQERDYGYTF
CDR3nt: TGTGCCAGCAGCCAAGAGCGAGACTATGGCTACACCTTC

j_gene: TRBJ1-1
abundance: once
d_gene: TRBD1
v_gene: TRBV2
CDR3aa: CASSRDRGRDTEAFF
CDR3nt: TGTGCCAGCAGCCGGGACAGGGGCCGGGACACTGAAGCTTTCTTT

j_gene: TRBJ1-1
abundance: .
d_gene: .
v_gene: TRBV19
CDR3aa: CASSPPAGWATEAFF
CDR3nt: TGTGCCAGTAGCCCGCCGGCAGGGTGGGCCACTGAAGCTTTCTTT

j_gene: TRBJ1-4
abundance: .
d_gene: .
v_gene: TRBV3-1/TRBV3-2
CDR3aa: CASSLFGATNEKLFF
CDR3nt: TGTGCCAGCAGCCTCTTCGGGGCAACTAATGAAAAACTGTTTTTT

j_gene: TRBJ1-1
abundance: few
d_gene: .
v_gene: TRBV5-1
CDR3aa: CASSRDMNTEAFF
CDR3nt: TGCGCCAGCAGTAGGGACATGAACACTGAAGCTTTCTTT

j_gene: TRBJ2-1
abundance: .
d_gene: TRBD2
v_gene: TRBV11-2
CDR3aa: CASSPGLAGANEQFF
CDR3nt: TGTGCCAGCAGCCCGGGACTAGCGGGAGCCAATGAGCAGTTCTTC

j_gene: TRBJ1-2
abundance: .
d_gene: TRBD1
v_gene: TRBV7-9
CDR3aa: CASRHTDRVHGYTF
CDR3nt: TGTGCCAGCAGACACACGGACAGGGTGCATGGCTACACCTTC

j_gene: TRBJ1-1
abundance: few
d_gene: .
v_gene: TRBV9
CDR3aa: CASAQGHSMNTEAFF
CDR3nt: TGTGCCAGCGCCCAGGGGCACAGCATGAACACTGAAGCTTTCTTT

j_gene: TRBJ1-1
abundance: .
d_gene: TRBD1
v_gene: TRBV5-1
CDR3aa: CASSLQGGTVNTEAFF
CDR3nt: TGCGCCAGCAGCCTACAAGGTGGGACAGTGAACACTGAAGCTTTCTTT

j_gene: TRBJ1-1
abundance: .
d_gene: .
v_gene: TRBV19
CDR3aa: CASRQGPLDTEAFF
CDR3nt: TGTGCCAGTAGGCAGGGCCCCTTGGACACTGAAGCTTTCTTT

j_gene: TRBJ2-2
abundance: .
d_gene: TRBD1
v_gene: TRBV5-1
CDR3aa: CASSSGQGRTGELFF
CDR3nt: TGCGCCAGCAGCTCGGGACAGGGGAGGACCGGGGAGCTGTTTTTT

j_gene: TRBJ2-5
abundance: .
d_gene: TRBD2
v_gene: TRBV9
CDR3aa: CASSSGGDRETQYF
CDR3nt: TGTGCCAGCAGCTCCGGGGGGGATAGAGAGACCCAGTACTTC

j_gene: TRBJ1-3
abundance: .
d_gene: TRBD1
v_gene: TRBV11-3
CDR3aa: CASSPGGQHGNTIYF
CDR3nt: TGTGCCAGCAGCCCTGGGGGACAGCATGGAAACACCATATATTTT

j_gene: TRBJ1-5
abundance: .
d_gene: .
v_gene: TRBV5-6
CDR3aa: CASSFRGGQPQHF
CDR3nt: TGTGCCAGCAGCTTTCGCGGGGGGCAGCCCCAGCATTTT

j_gene: TRBJ1-2
abundance: .
d_gene: .
v_gene: TRBV5-6
CDR3aa: CASSTPAGVDTF
CDR3nt: TGTGCCAGCAGCACCCCAGCCGGGGTCGACACCTTC

j_gene: TRBJ2-2
abundance: .
d_gene: TRBD1
v_gene: TRBV13
CDR3aa: CASTGQAPHGELFF
CDR3nt: TGTGCCAGCACCGGACAGGCCCCCCACGGGGAGCTGTTTTTT

j_gene: TRBJ1-1
abundance: .
d_gene: TRBD1
v_gene: TRBV2
CDR3aa: CASSVTGFTEAFF
CDR3nt: TGTGCCAGCAGTGTGACAGGGTTTACTGAAGCTTTCTTT

j_gene: TRBJ1-6
abundance: .
d_gene: .
v_gene: TRBV6-6
CDR3aa: CASSRRVGPSSYNSPLHF
CDR3nt: TGTGCCAGCAGTCGCCGGGTGGGGCCGAGCTCCTATAATTCACCCCTCCACTTT

j_gene: TRBJ1-2
abundance: .
d_gene: .
v_gene: TRBV4-3
CDR3aa: CASSQDGRSYGYTF
CDR3nt: TGCGCCAGCAGCCAAGACGGAAGGAGCTATGGCTACACCTTC

j_gene: TRBJ2-1
abundance: .
d_gene: TRBD2
v_gene: TRBV9
CDR3aa: CASRVGTSGGPYNEQFF
CDR3nt: TGTGCCAGCAGGGTAGGGACTAGCGGGGGCCCCTACAATGAGCAGTTCTTC

j_gene: TRBJ2-7
abundance: .
d_gene: TRBD1
v_gene: TRBV2
CDR3aa: CASSEQGTGGYEQYF
CDR3nt: TGTGCCAGCAGTGAACAGGGGACAGGGGGCTACGAGCAGTACTTC

j_gene: TRBJ1-1
abundance: .
d_gene: .
v_gene: TRBV6-4
CDR3aa: CASSVQGYGTEAFF
CDR3nt: TGTGCCAGCAGTGTTCAGGGTTACGGCACTGAAGCTTTCTTT

j_gene: TRBJ1-2
abundance: .
d_gene: TRBD1
v_gene: TRBV5-1
CDR3aa: CASSYGTDYGYTF
CDR3nt: TGCGCCAGCAGCTACGGGACAGACTATGGCTACACCTTC